These 32 T cell receptor beta chains share one sample of origin, sequenced in a study of blood T cell repertoires in COVID-19. Method: immunoSEQ multiplex PCR; TCRdb's copy keeps in-frame clones and lacks some. The sample lists about 220,000 clones, around 87% seen once, with about 3% in the top ten. Sequencing input: PBMCs or T cells enriched from blood (not recorded which). The receptor set was obtained from a woman younger than 35 in a cohort exposed to, infected with or recovered from COVID-19 (not recorded which).

The chain employs TRBV3-1 (or the pseudogene TRBV3-2) and TRBJ1-5; D gene unclear. Trimming stripped 2 bases from V and 7 bases from J, with 6 bases between. This CDR3 is 12 amino acids long. The germline V gene has CDR1 LGHDT and CDR2 YNNKEL (reference sequence). CDR3 sequence reads: CASSQLHQPQHF. The CDR3 region has the DNA TGTGCCAGCAGCCAATTACACCAGCCCCAGCATTTT.

V gene TRBV19 combines with J gene TRBJ2-4; 12 bases line up with TRBD1. The CDR3 totals 15 residues. Per the germline V gene, CDR1 is LNHDA and CDR2 is SQIVND (reference sequence). V lost 4 bases, J lost 6 bases, and 4 bases stayed unmatched. This chain's CDR3 is CASSTPGQGANIQYF. DNA of the CDR3: TGTGCCAGTAGTACCCCGGGACAGGGGGCAAACATTCAGTACTTC.

The V call is TRBV28, the J call TRBJ1-6; unclear D gene. The CDR3 loop spans 15 amino acids. CDR1 and CDR2 from the germline V gene are MDHEN and SYDVKM. V was trimmed by 3 bases and J by 2 bases, leaving 8 bases between them. This chain's CDR3 is CASSLEGTYNSPLHF. The CDR3 DNA is TGTGCCAGCAGTTTGGAGGGAACCTATAATTCACCCCTCCACTTT.

The V call is TRBV11-3, the J call TRBJ1-1; perhaps TRBD1 as D (6 bases). This CDR3 spans 14 amino acids. V lost 5 bases and J 0 bases, leaving 10 bases between the germline ends. Looked up from germline, CDR1 is SGHNT and CDR2 is YENEEA. CDR3 residues: CASSRDKLNTEAFF. The CDR3 DNA follows: TGTGCCAGCAGCCGGGACAAATTGAACACTGAAGCTTTCTTT. Using reference TRBV11-3 and TRBJ1-1 for the parts outside the CDR3, the full variable domain is EAGVVQSPRYKIIEKKQPVAFWCNPISGHNTLYWYLQNLGQGPELLIRYENEEAVDDSQLPKDRFSAERLKGVDSTLKIQPAELGDSAVYLCASSRDKLNTEAFFGQGTRLTVV.

This chain links TRBV9 with TRBJ2-3; 8 bases are a match to TRBD2. Germline V gene lookup returns CDR1 SGDLS and CDR2 YYNGEE. The CDR3 length is 17 residues. J lost 2 bases, V lost 1 base, and 9 bases had no gene match. Written as DNA, the CDR3 is TGTGCCAGCAGCGTAAGTCGGCGGGAGGACTCCACAGATACGCAGTATTTT. Its translation is CASSVSRREDSTDTQYF.

The genes are TRBV6-5 and TRBJ2-2; 10 positions match TRBD1. With 5 bases clipped from V and 4 bases from J, the junction kept 1 base outside the gene matches. From germline, CDR1 is MNHEY and CDR2 SVGAGI. The CDR3 is 14 residues long. For the CDR3, the DNA is TGTGCCAGCAGTAGGGACAGGGGCACCGGGGAGCTGTTTTTT. It specifies CASSRDRGTGELFF.

DNA of the CDR3: TGTGCCAGTACCAAGACAGATATGAACACTGAAGCTTTCTTT. Amino acid sequence: CASTKTDMNTEAFF. The chain has TRBV19 and TRBJ1-1; possible D gene TRBD1, 5 bases. V was pared by 7 bases and J by 0 bases, with 12 bases between. Germline V lookup: CDR1 LNHDA, CDR2 SQIVND (reference sequence). The CDR3 is 14 amino acids.

The rearrangement links TRBV9 to TRBJ2-1, with 8 bases aligning to TRBD2. The ends lost 0 bases at V and 5 bases at J; junction bases unmatched: 7. Germline CDR1 reads SGDLS; CDR2 reads YYNGEE. The CDR3 has 16 residues. CDR3 nucleotides: TGTGCCAGCAGCGTAGCCCCTAGCGGGTACGACAATGAGCAGTTCTTC. Residues: CASSVAPSGYDNEQFF.

The V and J genes are TRBV4-2 and TRBJ2-3; unclear D gene. V shed 4 bases and J shed 0 bases, with 8 bases lying between them. The germline CDR1 and CDR2 sequences are LGHNA and YNFKEQ. The CDR3 runs to 14 residues. CDR3 residues: CASSPVSSTDTQYF. CDR3 DNA: TGTGCCAGCAGCCCAGTATCAAGCACAGATACGCAGTATTTT.

As to this clone: Germline and junction disagree at one end, which may indicate a read error. V gene TRBV5-1 combines with J gene TRBJ1-2; no reliable D call. The CDR3 is 13 amino acids. From germline, CDR1 is SGHRS and CDR2 YFSETQ. CDR3 sequence: CASSPAGNSGYTF. Here the CDR3 DNA reads TGCGCCAGCAGCCCGGCGGGGAACTCTGGCTACACCTTC.

This rearrangement joins TRBV5-1 to TRBJ2-7; TRBD2 matches at 7 bases. This CDR3 contains 14 residues. Germline V gives CDR1 SGHRS, CDR2 YFSETQ. Trimming at V came to 2 bases and at J to 0 bases, leaving 2 bases not matched to a gene. The DNA for the CDR3 is TGCGCCAGCAGCTTACTAGCGTCCTCCTACGAGCAGTACTTC. This sequence encodes CASSLLASSYEQYF. Filled out from reference TRBV5-1 and TRBJ2-7, the complete variable domain reads KAGVTQTPRYLIKTRGQQVTLSCSPISGHRSVSWYQQTPGQGLQFLFEYFSETQRNKGNFPGRFSGRQFSNSRSEMNVSTLELGDSALYLCASSLLASSYEQYFGPGTRLTVT.

The sample holds a few counts of this clone. V usage is TRBV4-2 and J usage is TRBJ2-1; tentatively, D is TRBD1 (6 bases). Per the germline V gene, CDR1 is LGHNA and CDR2 is YNFKEQ. With 2 bases removed from V and 1 base from J, the gap between germline ends came to 18 bases. CDR3 size: 18 residues. The CDR3 loop reads CASSQSIDPGESYNEQFF. The DNA of the CDR3 is TGTGCCAGCAGCCAATCTATAGATCCAGGGGAATCCTACAATGAGCAGTTCTTC.

V and J are TRBV6-5 and TRBJ2-7, with TRBD1 matching over 9 bases. The CDR3 has 16 residues. Germline CDR1 reads MNHEY; CDR2 reads SVGAGI. Trimming cost V 2 bases and J 0 bases; bases outside gene matches: 5. The CDR3 is CASSYTGQGPSYEQYF. The CDR3 DNA sequence: TGTGCCAGCAGTTACACCGGACAGGGGCCCTCCTACGAGCAGTACTTC.

This clone was seen once. This chain's CDR3 is CASSLQGAYEQYF. CDR3 DNA: TGCGCCAGCAGCTTGCAGGGCGCCTACGAGCAGTACTTC. The chain uses TRBV5-1 and TRBJ2-7; TRBD1 is a possible D gene (5 bases). In germline, CDR1 is SGHRS, CDR2 YFSETQ. This CDR3 has 13 amino acids. V gave up 1 base and J gave up 2 bases, with 7 bases separating them.

Regarding this clone: One junction end does not reproduce the germline sequence, and a read error may be involved. This chain joins TRBV6-6 and TRBJ1-1, with D maybe TRBD1 (5 bases). Germline V gene data show CDR1 as MNHNY and CDR2 as SVGAGI (reference sequence). The CDR3 runs 10 residues. The CDR3: CASIGSGGGF. The CDR3 region has the DNA TGTGCCAGCATTGGGAGCGGGGGGGGCTTT.

This clone was seen a single time. V is TRBV5-4 and J is TRBJ2-5; D perhaps matches TRBD1 (6 bases). CDR1 SGHNT and CDR2 YYREEE come from the germline V gene (reference sequence). V lost 5 bases and J lost 2, with 13 bases in between. The CDR3 sequence is 14 residues long. The CDR3 nucleotides are TGTGCCAGCAGGCCGAACAGGGAGCAAGAGACCCAGTACTTC. Protein: CASRPNREQETQYF.

This clone appeared once. The V call is TRBV2, the J call TRBJ2-2, with a weak D call TRBD1 (5 bases). V lost 8 bases, J lost 0 bases, and 10 bases lay in between. The CDR3 length is 14 residues. Germline CDR1 reads SNHLY; CDR2 reads FYNNEI. The CDR3 protein is CASVPGSNTGELFF. CDR3 bases: TGTGCCAGCGTCCCAGGGTCGAACACCGGGGAGCTGTTTTTT.

CDR3 sequence (DNA): TGTGCCTGTAGTAGCGGCGGGAGAGCTTTCTTT. Translated: CACSSGGRAFF. The chain joins TRBV2 to TRBJ1-1, with D unresolved. Germline CDR1 SNHLY, CDR2 FYNNEI. This CDR3 is 11 amino acids long. Deletions cut 11 bases from V and 10 bases from J, with 17 bases between.

The chain uses TRBV13 and TRBJ2-1, with D unclear. The CDR3 totals 13 residues. V lost 3 bases to trimming and J lost 7 bases, with 10 bases between them. Germline CDR1 PRHDT, CDR2 FYEKMQ (reference sequence). The CDR3 DNA reads as TGTGCCAGCAGCTTCCGCGAGAAGAATGAGCAGTTCTTC. Amino acids: CASSFREKNEQFF.

The gene calls are TRBV7-9 and TRBJ1-5; TRBD1 matches at 11 bases. Germline V gene data show CDR1 as SEHNR and CDR2 as FQNEAQ (reference sequence). The V and J ends lost 8 bases and 5 bases, in that order; junction bases with no gene match: 2. This CDR3 region has 13 residues. The CDR3 spells CASGTGGDQPQHF. In DNA form, the CDR3 reads TGTGCCAGCGGGACAGGGGGAGATCAGCCCCAGCATTTT. Full variable domain (missing parts from reference TRBV7-9 and TRBJ1-5): DTGVSQNPRHKITKRGQNVTFRCDPISEHNRLYWYRQTLGQGPEFLTYFQNEAQLEKSRLLSDRFSAERPKGSFSTLEIQRTEQGDSAMYLCASGTGGDQPQHFGDGTRLSIL.

In regard to this clone: Different DNA sequences within this sample yield the same CDR3. The V and J genes are TRBV5-6 and TRBJ2-7; D is possibly TRBD2 (6 bases). This CDR3 has 13 residues. The V gene lost 2 bases and the J gene lost 4 bases, with 10 bases spanning the gap. Looked up from germline, CDR1 is SGHDT and CDR2 is YYEEEE. CDR3 sequence reads: CASSLTGAYEQYF. CDR3 coding DNA: TGTGCCAGCAGCTTAACGGGAGCTTACGAGCAGTACTTC.

The chain carries TRBV5-5 and TRBJ1-4; 7 bases map to TRBD1. The trim removed 2 bases at V and 8 bases at J, leaving 6 bases unmatched. Germline values: CDR1 SGHKS, CDR2 YYEKEE (reference sequence). The CDR3 runs to 14 residues. The CDR3 is CASSLATGPEKLFF. The CDR3 coding sequence is TGTGCCAGCAGCTTAGCGACAGGGCCGGAAAAACTGTTTTTT.

This chain uses TRBV4-2 with TRBJ1-5; D call uncertain. V was trimmed by 0 bases and J by 2 bases, leaving 5 bases between them. The CDR3 is 14 residues long. Looked up from germline, CDR1 is LGHNA and CDR2 is YNFKEQ. CDR3 DNA sequence: TGTGCCAGCAGCCAAGAGCAGGGCAATCAGCCCCAGCATTTT. Protein sequence: CASSQEQGNQPQHF.

The V call is TRBV6-5, the J call TRBJ1-2; D is undetermined. The CDR3 covers 14 residues. Germline V gene data show CDR1 as MNHEY and CDR2 as SVGAGI. With 3 bases removed from V and 2 bases from J, the gap between germline ends came to 10 bases. The CDR3, as DNA: TGTGCCAGCAGTTATCGAGACACAAACTATGGCTACACCTTC. It encodes CASSYRDTNYGYTF.

This clone was picked up a small number of times. The CDR3 DNA follows: TGTGCCAGCAGCCCCCTGTCGGGACTTAACTATGGCTACACCTTC. Translated, it gives CASSPLSGLNYGYTF. This chain links TRBV7-9 with TRBJ1-2, with a possible D match to TRBD1 (5 bases). Germline assignment: CDR1 SEHNR and CDR2 FQNEAQ (reference sequence). Trimming cost V 5 bases and J 1 base, with 14 bases left between them. CDR3 length: 15 amino acids. Using reference TRBV7-9 and TRBJ1-2 for the parts outside the CDR3, the full variable domain is DTGVSQNPRHKITKRGQNVTFRCDPISEHNRLYWYRQTLGQGPEFLTYFQNEAQLEKSRLLSDRFSAERPKGSFSTLEIQRTEQGDSAMYLCASSPLSGLNYGYTFGSGTRLTVV.

The chain is built from TRBV7-2 and TRBJ2-7, with unresolved D. In germline, CDR1 is SGHTA, CDR2 FQGNSA. There are 14 residues in the CDR3. Trimming stripped 1 base from V and 3 bases from J, with 10 bases between. The CDR3 here is CASSLVPTDYEQYF. The CDR3, as DNA: TGTGCCAGCAGCTTAGTCCCTACAGACTACGAGCAGTACTTC.

The sample holds a few counts of this clone. The chain couples TRBV18 to TRBJ2-3; the D gene is possibly TRBD1 (5 bases). Germline assignment: CDR1 KGHSH and CDR2 LQKENI. The CDR3 covers 13 residues. Trimming cost V 0 bases and J 4 bases, with 5 bases left between them. CDR3 sequence reads: CASSPPGPDTQYF. As DNA, the CDR3 is TGTGCCAGCTCACCACCGGGGCCAGATACGCAGTATTTT.

The chain employs TRBV14 and TRBJ1-5, with D hard to call. Looked up from germline, CDR1 is SGHDN and CDR2 is FVKESK. The CDR3 contains 19 residues. V shed 4 bases and J shed 0 bases, with 22 bases lying between them. The CDR3 coding sequence is TGTGCCAGCAGCCTAATGGGCCGGGAAATAGGAGATAGCAATCAGCCCCAGCATTTT. This gives the protein CASSLMGREIGDSNQPQHF.

The rearrangement joins TRBV28 to TRBJ2-1; D possibly corresponds to TRBD2 (5 bases). The CDR3 has 16 residues. Germline CDR1 is MDHEN and CDR2 is SYDVKM. Trimming removed 6 bases at V and 8 bases at J, with 23 bases between. This chain's CDR3 is CASRGSGLESEDEQFF. CDR3 sequence (DNA): TGTGCCAGCAGGGGGAGTGGATTAGAGTCGGAGGATGAGCAGTTCTTC.

V and J are TRBV28 and TRBJ2-5; D may be TRBD1 (6 bases). Germline CDR1 and CDR2: MDHEN and SYDVKM. The CDR3 consists of 15 residues. Between the trimmed V and J ends, which lost 3 bases and 5 bases, there was a span of 16 bases. The chain's CDR3 is CASSFGDRQWETQYF. The CDR3 region has the DNA TGTGCCAGCAGTTTCGGTGACAGGCAGTGGGAGACCCAGTACTTC.

The genes are TRBV9 and TRBJ1-6; 8 positions match TRBD1. The CDR3 has 14 amino acids. The germline gives CDR1 SGDLS, CDR2 YYNGEE. Losses at the gene ends were 3 bases for V and 6 bases for J; bases not matched to a gene: 2. The CDR3 here is CASSDDRGNSPLHF. The CDR3 DNA reads TGTGCCAGCAGCGATGACAGGGGTAATTCACCCCTCCACTTT. Drawing the rest from reference TRBV9 and TRBJ1-6, the complete variable domain is DSGVTQTPKHLITATGQRVTLRCSPRSGDLSVYWYQQSLDQGLQFLIQYYNGEERAKGNILERFSAQQFPDLHSELNLSSLELGDSALYFCASSDDRGNSPLHFGNGTRLTVT.

The gene calls are TRBV20-1 and TRBJ1-6; tentative D call: TRBD1 (5 bases). Between the trimmed V and J ends, which lost 6 bases and 3 bases, there was a span of 18 bases. Per the germline V gene, CDR1 is DFQATT and CDR2 is SNEGSKA (reference sequence). This CDR3 is built from 16 residues. In nucleotides, the CDR3 is TGCAGTGCCAGTGGGGCGCCAGTTGGCTATAATTCACCCCTCCACTTT. Amino acid sequence: CSASGAPVGYNSPLHF.